These T cell receptor beta chains were read from a single sample in a study of cytomegalovirus exposure and HLA in healthy donors. The protocol was immunoSEQ multiplex PCR, while the TCRdb copy is restricted to in-frame clones and leaves out a portion. The repertoire holds about 110,000 clones, with roughly 63% as singletons. Sequenced sample: PBMCs. Source of these receptors: a woman in her sixties or seventies in good health and CMV-seropositive. Both conserved end residues are part of each CDR3. D genes are given only for firm matches. Size is omitted from some rows. Given values are once, few, many or a class for expanded clones.

d_call | cdr3_length | clone_size | j_call | v_call | cdr3_nt | cdr3_aa
. | 13 | . | TRBJ2-7 | TRBV5-1 | TGCGCCAGCAGCTTGGGTCAGGGAGGTGAGCAGTACTTC | CASSLGQGGEQYF
. | 12 | . | TRBJ1-5 | TRBV5-1 | TGCGCCAGCAGTCCAGACAGTGGGCCCCAGCATTTT | CASSPDSGPQHF
TRBD1 | 16 | few | TRBJ1-4 | TRBV7-2 | TGTGCCAGCAGCTTCGAGACAGGGGGCTTTGTTGAAAAACTGTTTTTT | CASSFETGGFVEKLFF
. | 15 | . | TRBJ1-5 | TRBV5-6 | TGTGCCAGCAGCTTTAGGGGGTCCGGCAATCAGCCCCAGCATTTT | CASSFRGSGNQPQHF
. | 16 | . | TRBJ2-5 | TRBV6-5 | TGTGCCAGCAGTTACTCGATCGGCGGGGGCCACGAGACCCAGTACTTC | CASSYSIGGGHETQYF
TRBD1 | 13 | . | TRBJ2-7 | TRBV18 | TGTGCCAGCTCACTATGGACAGGGCGGGAGCAGTACTTC | CASSLWTGREQYF
. | 13 | . | TRBJ1-2 | TRBV19 | TGTGCCAGTAGTATAGCAACCGGGAATGGCTACACCTTC | CASSIATGNGYTF
. | 15 | many | TRBJ2-3 | TRBV15 | TGTGCCACCAGCAGAGATCAAAAGGGGTCAGATACGCAGTATTTT | CATSRDQKGSDTQYF
TRBD2 | 19 | . | TRBJ2-7 | TRBV19 | TGTGCCAGTAGTACCCGTCCCGGGACTAGCGGGGGGGCCGGCTACGAGCAGTACTTC | CASSTRPGTSGGAGYEQYF
TRBD1 | 14 | few | TRBJ1-5 | TRBV19 | TGTGCCAGTAGTATAGCTACAGGGGTGCAGCCCCAGCATTTT | CASSIATGVQPQHF
TRBD2 | 15 | few | TRBJ2-3 | TRBV6-4 | TGTGCCAGCAGTGCCAGCGGGGGGAGCACAGATACGCAGTATTTT | CASSASGGSTDTQYF
. | 14 | . | TRBJ2-1 | TRBV7-9 | TGTGCCAGCAGCTTAGATAGCCCACGCAATGAGCAGTTCTTC | CASSLDSPRNEQFF
. | 16 | . | TRBJ1-3 | TRBV19 | TGTGCCAGTAGTATAGTTGTTTCTTCCTCTGGAAACACCATATATTTT | CASSIVVSSSGNTIYF
TRBD2 | 16 | . | TRBJ2-5 | TRBV7-8 | TGTGCCAGCAGCTTATCTAGCGGGGGGGGACAAGAGACCCAGTACTTC | CASSLSSGGGQETQYF
TRBD1 | 15 | . | TRBJ1-2 | TRBV7-9 | TGTGCCAGCAGCTTAATTTCGACAGGGGGTCTGAGGGAGACCTTC | CASSLISTGGLRETF
TRBD2 | 13 | . | TRBJ2-7 | TRBV2 | TGTGCCAGACAGACTAGCGGGGGGTACGAGCAGTACTTC | CARQTSGGYEQYF
. | 14 | . | TRBJ1-2 | TRBV6-1 | TGTGCCAGCAGTGAAGGAGGCAGCCTCTATGGCTACACCTTC | CASSEGGSLYGYTF